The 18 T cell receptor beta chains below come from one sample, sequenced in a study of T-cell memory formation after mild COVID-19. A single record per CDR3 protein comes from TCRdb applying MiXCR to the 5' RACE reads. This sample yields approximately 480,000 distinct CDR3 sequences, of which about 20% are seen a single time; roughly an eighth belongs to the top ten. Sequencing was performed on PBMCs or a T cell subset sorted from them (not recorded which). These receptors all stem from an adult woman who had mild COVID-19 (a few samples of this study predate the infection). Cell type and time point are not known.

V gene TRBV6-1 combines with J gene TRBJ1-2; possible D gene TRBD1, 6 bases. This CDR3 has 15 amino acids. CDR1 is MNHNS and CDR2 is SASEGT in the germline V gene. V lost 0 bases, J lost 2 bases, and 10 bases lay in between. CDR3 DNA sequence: TGTGCCAGCAGTGAAGCGTCCGGGGGCAACTATGGCTACACCTTC. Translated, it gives CASSEASGGNYGYTF.

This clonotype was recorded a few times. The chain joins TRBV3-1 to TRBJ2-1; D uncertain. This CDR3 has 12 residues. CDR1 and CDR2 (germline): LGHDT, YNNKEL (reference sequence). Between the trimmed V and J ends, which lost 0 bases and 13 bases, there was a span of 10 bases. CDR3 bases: TGTGCCAGCAGCCAAGATCATCCTCAACAGTTCTTC. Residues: CASSQDHPQQFF.

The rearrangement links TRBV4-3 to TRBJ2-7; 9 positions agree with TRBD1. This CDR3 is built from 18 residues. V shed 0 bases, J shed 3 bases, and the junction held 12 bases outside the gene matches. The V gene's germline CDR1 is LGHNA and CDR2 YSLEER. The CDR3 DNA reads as TGCGCCAGCAGCCAAGAAGTCAGCGATGGGGACAGGGTCTACGAGCAGTACTTC. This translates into CASSQEVSDGDRVYEQYF.

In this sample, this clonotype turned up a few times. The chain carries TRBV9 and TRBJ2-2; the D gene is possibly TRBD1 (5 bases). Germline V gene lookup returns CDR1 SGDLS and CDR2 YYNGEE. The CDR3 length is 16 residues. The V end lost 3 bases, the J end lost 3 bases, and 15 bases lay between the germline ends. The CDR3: CASSGGPFTDTGELFF. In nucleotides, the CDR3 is TGTGCCAGCAGCGGGGGCCCCTTCACAGACACCGGGGAGCTGTTTTTT.

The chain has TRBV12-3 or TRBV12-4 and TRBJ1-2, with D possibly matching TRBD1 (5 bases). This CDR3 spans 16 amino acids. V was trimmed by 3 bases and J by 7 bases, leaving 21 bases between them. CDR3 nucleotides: TGTGCCAGCAGTTTTTCCCCCGCGACAGTTGTTAGTGGCTACACCTTC. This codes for CASSFSPATVVSGYTF.

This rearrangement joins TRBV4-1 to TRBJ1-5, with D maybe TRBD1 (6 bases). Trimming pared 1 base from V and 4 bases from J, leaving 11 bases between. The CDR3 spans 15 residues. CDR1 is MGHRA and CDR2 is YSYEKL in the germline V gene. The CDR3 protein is CASSQAGAGNQPQHF. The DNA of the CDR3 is TGCGCCAGCAGCCAAGCAGGGGCAGGGAATCAGCCCCAGCATTTT.

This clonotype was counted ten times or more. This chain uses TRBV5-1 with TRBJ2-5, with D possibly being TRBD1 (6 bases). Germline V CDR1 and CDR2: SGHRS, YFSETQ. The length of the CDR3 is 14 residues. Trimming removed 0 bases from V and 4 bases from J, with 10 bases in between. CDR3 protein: CASSLATGRETQYF. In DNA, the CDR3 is TGCGCCAGCAGCTTGGCCACAGGGAGAGAGACCCAGTACTTC.

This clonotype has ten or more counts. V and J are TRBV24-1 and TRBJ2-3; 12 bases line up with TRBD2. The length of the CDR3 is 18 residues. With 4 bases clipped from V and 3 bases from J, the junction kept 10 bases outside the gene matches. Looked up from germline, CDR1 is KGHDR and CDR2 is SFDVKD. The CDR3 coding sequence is TGTGCCACCAGTGACCGAAGGAAGACTAGCGGGGGAACAGATACGCAGTATTTT. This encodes CATSDRRKTSGGTDTQYF.

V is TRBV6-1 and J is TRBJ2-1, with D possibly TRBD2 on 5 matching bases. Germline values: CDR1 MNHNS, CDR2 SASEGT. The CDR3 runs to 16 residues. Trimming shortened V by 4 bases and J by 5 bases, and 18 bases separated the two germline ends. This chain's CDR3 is CASSVQSTIQNNEQFF. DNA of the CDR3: TGTGCCAGCAGTGTGCAGTCGACTATTCAGAACAATGAGCAGTTCTTC.

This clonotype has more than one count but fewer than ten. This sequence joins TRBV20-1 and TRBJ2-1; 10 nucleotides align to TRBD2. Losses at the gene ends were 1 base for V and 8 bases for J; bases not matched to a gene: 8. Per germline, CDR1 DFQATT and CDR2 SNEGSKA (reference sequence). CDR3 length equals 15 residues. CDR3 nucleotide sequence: TGCAGTGCTAGAGTGAGTAGCGGGAGGTTGGATGAGCAGTTCTTC. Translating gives CSARVSSGRLDEQFF.

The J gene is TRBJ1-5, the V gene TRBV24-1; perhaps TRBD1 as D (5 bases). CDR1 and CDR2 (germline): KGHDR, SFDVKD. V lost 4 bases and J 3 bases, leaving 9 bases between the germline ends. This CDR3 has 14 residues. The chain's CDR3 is CATSEGRNNQPQHF. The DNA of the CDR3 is TGTGCCACCAGTGAGGGACGGAACAATCAGCCCCAGCATTTT.

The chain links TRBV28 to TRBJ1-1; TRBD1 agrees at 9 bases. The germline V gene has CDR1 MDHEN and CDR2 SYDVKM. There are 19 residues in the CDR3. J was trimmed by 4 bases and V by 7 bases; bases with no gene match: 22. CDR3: CASTRALGGGQGGSTEAFF. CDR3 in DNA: TGTGCCAGCACTCGCGCCCTAGGGGGGGGACAGGGAGGAAGCACTGAAGCTTTCTTT.

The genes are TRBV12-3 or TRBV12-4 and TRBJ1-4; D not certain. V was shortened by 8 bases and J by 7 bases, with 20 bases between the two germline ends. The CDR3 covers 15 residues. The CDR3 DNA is TGTGCCAGCCGGAAATCGTCACAGAGTAGTGAAAAACTGTTTTTT. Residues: CASRKSSQSSEKLFF.

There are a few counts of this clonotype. The CDR3 nucleotides are TGTGCCAGCAGCCAATATTTTTCGGCGGGCGCGCCCGTGGGCCAAGAGACCCAGTACTTC. Translation gives CASSQYFSAGAPVGQETQYF. V is TRBV4-2 and J is TRBJ2-5; weak D call: TRBD2 (5 bases). The CDR3 sequence is 20 residues long. The V gene lost 2 bases and the J gene lost 1 base, with 26 bases spanning the gap. The V gene's germline CDR1 is LGHNA and CDR2 YNFKEQ.

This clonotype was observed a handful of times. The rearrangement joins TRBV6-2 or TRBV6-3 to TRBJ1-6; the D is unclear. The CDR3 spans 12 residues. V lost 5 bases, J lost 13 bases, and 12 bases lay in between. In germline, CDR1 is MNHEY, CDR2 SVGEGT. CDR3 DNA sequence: TGTGCCAGCAGTAACGACCGTACTCCCCTCCACTTT. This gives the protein CASSNDRTPLHF.

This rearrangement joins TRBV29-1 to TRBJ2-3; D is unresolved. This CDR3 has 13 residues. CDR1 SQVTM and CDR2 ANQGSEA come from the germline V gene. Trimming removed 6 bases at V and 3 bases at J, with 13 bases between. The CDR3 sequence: CSVTTSRTDTQYF. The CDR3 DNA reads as TGCAGCGTCACGACCTCGAGGACAGATACGCAGTATTTT.

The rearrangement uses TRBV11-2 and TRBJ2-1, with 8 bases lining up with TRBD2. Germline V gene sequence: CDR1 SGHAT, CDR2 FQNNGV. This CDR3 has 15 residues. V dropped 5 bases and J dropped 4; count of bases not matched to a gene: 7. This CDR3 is CASSLSGALYNEQFF. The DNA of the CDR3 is TGTGCCAGCAGCCTTAGCGGGGCCTTGTACAATGAGCAGTTCTTC.

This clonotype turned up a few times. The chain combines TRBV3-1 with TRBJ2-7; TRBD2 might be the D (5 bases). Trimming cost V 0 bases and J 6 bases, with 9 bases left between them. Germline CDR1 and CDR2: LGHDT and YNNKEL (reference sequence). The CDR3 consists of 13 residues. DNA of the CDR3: TGTGCCAGCAGCCAAGATGGACTCTCCGAGCAGTACTTC. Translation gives CASSQDGLSEQYF.